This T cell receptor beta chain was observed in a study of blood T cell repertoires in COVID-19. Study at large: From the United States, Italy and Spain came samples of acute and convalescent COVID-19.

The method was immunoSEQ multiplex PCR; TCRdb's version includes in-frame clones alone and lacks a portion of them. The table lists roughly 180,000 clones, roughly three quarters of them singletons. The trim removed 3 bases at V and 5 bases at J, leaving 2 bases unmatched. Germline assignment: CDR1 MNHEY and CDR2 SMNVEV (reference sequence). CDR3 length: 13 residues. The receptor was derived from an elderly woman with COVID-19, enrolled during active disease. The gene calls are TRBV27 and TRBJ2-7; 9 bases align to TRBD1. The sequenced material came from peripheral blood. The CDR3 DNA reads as TGTGCCAGCAGTTTTCGGACAGGGGACGAGCAGTACTTC. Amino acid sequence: CASSFRTGDEQYF.